Below, one T cell receptor beta chain is given with its context. The antigen remains undetermined. The CDR3 is made up of 13 amino acids. Germline loops: CDR1 SGHAT, CDR2 FQNNGV. With 3 bases removed from V and 5 bases from J, the gap between germline ends came to 8 bases. The data were obtained in a study of cytomegalovirus exposure and HLA in healthy donors. Broader study findings: Being productive about 90% or about 30% of the time was typical of most TCR beta V segments in an earlier analysis.

Vbeta (60) and Jbeta (13) primers were used in the PCR. Using immunoSEQ multiplex PCR, the repertoire was profiled, and TCRdb retains in-frame clones only, with some absent. The sample records 90,000 to 120,000 clones, about 80% being singletons. The rearrangement joins TRBV11-2 to TRBJ1-5, with unresolved D. Input material: PBMCs. This clonotype was sampled from a woman aged 40 to 50 in good health and CMV-seronegative. DNA of the CDR3: TGTGCCAGCAGCTTTCGGTCGGATCAGCCCCAGCATTTT. This translates into CASSFRSDQPQHF. The full variable domain, with the rest looked up from reference TRBV11-2 and TRBJ1-5, is EAGVAQSPRYKIIEKRQSVAFWCNPISGHATLYWYQQILGQGPKLLIQFQNNGVVDDSQLPKDRFSAERLKGVDSTLKIQPAKLEDSAVYLCASSFRSDQPQHFGDGTRLSIL.